This TCR beta chain was observed in a study of CD8+CD57+ T cells in acquired aplastic anemia. Study details: Quantities of DNA derived from sorted CD4+ and CD8+ cells averaged 3.2 ug.

With 5 bases removed from V and 0 bases from J, the gap between germline ends came to 10 bases. The CDR3 runs to 14 residues. Looked up from germline, CDR1 is SGHTA and CDR2 is FQGNSA. Sequenced patients had shown CD8+CD57+ cell expansion by flow cytometry. All participating patients were living with severe acquired aplastic anemia. Genomic DNA, the template, was used for profiling of the TCR beta VDJ and CDR3. TCRdb recomputed calls from the reads with MiXCR, one row per CDR3 protein. The sample records fewer than 250,000 distinct CDR3 sequences, almost 50% being singletons. The sequence was collected from a human donor with aplastic anemia. The V call is TRBV7-2, the J call TRBJ1-2, with D possibly matching TRBD1 (5 bases). The material sequenced was sorted CD4+, CD8+, or CD8+CD57+ T cells (not recorded which) from PBMCs. The CDR3 DNA sequence: TGTGCCAGCAGCCTCCAGGGTGCTAACTATGGCTACACCTTC. Its protein product is CASSLQGANYGYTF.